Sequencing of this T cell receptor (beta chain) was carried out in a study of T cell changes during pregnancy in multiple sclerosis. The assay was immunoSEQ multiplex PCR, and TCRdb's table has in-frame clones only and misses some. The table shows some 100,000 clones, with approximately 92% occurring only once. Per the germline V gene, CDR1 is LNHDA and CDR2 is SQIVND (reference sequence). The CDR3 loop spans 16 amino acids. The trim removed 3 bases at V and 10 bases at J, leaving 13 bases unmatched. Sequencing used peripheral blood, obtained in the second trimester of pregnancy. The chain uses TRBV19 and TRBJ1-4, with 8 bases identical to TRBD1. This receptor was identified in a female donor with multiple sclerosis, enrolled in a pregnancy study. CDR3 region: CASSIQGARSSGKLFF. The CDR3 region has the DNA TGTGCCAGTAGTATCCAGGGGGCCCGATCGTCGGGAAAACTGTTTTTT.